This entry features one TCR beta chain sequence. V lost 5 bases, J lost 6 bases, and 13 bases lay in between. CDR1 and CDR2 from the germline V gene are SNHLY and FYNNEI. The CDR3 has 13 amino acids. The record originates from a study of blood T cell repertoires in COVID-19. Study in general: T cells, B-cell-depleted T cells, or PBMCs supplied cDNA or gDNA.

The method was immunoSEQ multiplex PCR; TCRdb's version includes in-frame clones alone and lacks a portion of them. The data hold around 88,000 clones, with over 70% observed a single time. The origin of this receptor is a man aged 60-69 years with acute or convalescent COVID-19. Sequencing was performed on peripheral blood. The chain is built from TRBV2 and TRBJ1-1, with D maybe TRBD1 (6 bases). CDR3 sequence reads: CASSSSRGAEAFF. CDR3 coding DNA: TGTGCCAGCAGTAGTTCCAGGGGCGCTGAAGCTTTCTTT.